What follows describes a single TCR beta chain. The source of the sample is a study of blood T cell repertoires in COVID-19. Overall study context: The United States, Italy and Spain supplied acute and convalescent COVID-19 samples. T cells, B-cell-depleted T cells, or PBMCs supplied cDNA or gDNA.

The ends were cut back, 3 bases at V and 8 bases at J, with 8 bases in the middle. CDR3 length equals 11 residues. Looked up from germline, CDR1 is DFQATT and CDR2 is SNEGSKA (reference sequence). Under the authors' procedure: Reference gene primers were amplified, and this amplification served to estimate nucleated cell counts. Assay: immunoSEQ multiplex PCR; the TCRdb copy retains only in-frame clones and omits some. V, J and clone size are those of that table, while D and trimming were read from the DNA. The sample has 200,000 to 300,000 clones, approximately 80% seen once. The rearrangement links TRBV20-1 to TRBJ2-1; weak D call: TRBD2 (6 bases). Sample: peripheral blood. The receptor's source is a man aged 55 to 70 with acute or convalescent COVID-19. DNA of the CDR3: TGCAGTGCTAGTCGGGGGTATGAGCAGTTCTTC. Translating it yields CSASRGYEQFF.